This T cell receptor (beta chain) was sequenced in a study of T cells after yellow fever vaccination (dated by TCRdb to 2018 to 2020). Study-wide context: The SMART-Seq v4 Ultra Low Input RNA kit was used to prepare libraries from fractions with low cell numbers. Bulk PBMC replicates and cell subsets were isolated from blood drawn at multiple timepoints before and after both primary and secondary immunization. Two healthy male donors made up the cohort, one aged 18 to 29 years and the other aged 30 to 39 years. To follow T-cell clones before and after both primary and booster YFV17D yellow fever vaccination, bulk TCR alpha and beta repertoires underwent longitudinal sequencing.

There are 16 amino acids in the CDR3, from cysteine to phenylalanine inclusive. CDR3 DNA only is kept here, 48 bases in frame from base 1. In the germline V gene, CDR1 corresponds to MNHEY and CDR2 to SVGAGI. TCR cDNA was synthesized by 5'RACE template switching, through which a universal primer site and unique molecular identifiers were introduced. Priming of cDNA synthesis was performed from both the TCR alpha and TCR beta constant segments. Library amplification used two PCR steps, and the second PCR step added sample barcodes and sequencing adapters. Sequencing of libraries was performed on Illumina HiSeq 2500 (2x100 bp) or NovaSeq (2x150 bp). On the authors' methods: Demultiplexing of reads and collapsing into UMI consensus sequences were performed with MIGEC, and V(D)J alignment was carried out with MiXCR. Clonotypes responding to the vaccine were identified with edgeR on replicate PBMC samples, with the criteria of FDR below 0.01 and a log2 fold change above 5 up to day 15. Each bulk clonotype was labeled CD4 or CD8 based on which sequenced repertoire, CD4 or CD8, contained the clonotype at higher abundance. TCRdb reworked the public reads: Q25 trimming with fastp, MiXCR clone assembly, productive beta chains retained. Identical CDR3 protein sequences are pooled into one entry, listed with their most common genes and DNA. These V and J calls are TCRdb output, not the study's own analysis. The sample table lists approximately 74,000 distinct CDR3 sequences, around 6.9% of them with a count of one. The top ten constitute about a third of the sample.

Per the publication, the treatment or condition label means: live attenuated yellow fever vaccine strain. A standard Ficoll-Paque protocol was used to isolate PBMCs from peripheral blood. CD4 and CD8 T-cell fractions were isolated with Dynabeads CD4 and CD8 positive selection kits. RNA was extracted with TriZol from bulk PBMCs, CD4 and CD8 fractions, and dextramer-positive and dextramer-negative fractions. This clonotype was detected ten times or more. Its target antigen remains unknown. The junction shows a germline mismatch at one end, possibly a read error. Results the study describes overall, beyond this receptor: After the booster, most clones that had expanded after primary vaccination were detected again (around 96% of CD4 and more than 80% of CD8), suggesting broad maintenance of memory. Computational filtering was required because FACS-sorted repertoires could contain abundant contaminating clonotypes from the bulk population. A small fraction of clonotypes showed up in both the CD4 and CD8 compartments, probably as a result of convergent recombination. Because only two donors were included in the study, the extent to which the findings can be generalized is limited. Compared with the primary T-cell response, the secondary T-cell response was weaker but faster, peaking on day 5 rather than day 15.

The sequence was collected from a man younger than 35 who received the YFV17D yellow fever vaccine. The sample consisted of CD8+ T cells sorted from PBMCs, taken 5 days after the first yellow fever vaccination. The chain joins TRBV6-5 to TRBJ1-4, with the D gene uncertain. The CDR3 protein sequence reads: CASSYRFNGFNENLFF. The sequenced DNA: TGTGCCAGCAGTTACCGCTTTAATGGTTTTAATGAAAACCTGTTTTTT.